Below are 29 T cell receptor beta chains sequenced from a single sample in a study of cytomegalovirus exposure and HLA in healthy donors. Generated by immunoSEQ multiplex PCR, the TCRdb table keeps only in-frame clones and is missing some. The top ten clones hold approximately 3.1% of a sample with over 200,000 clones, about 90% of them seen once. The specimen sequenced was PBMCs. These receptors originate from a woman aged 30 to 39 in good health and CMV-seronegative.

The V and J genes are TRBV4-1 and TRBJ1-4, with 10 bases identical to TRBD1. Looked up from germline, CDR1 is MGHRA and CDR2 is YSYEKL. The CDR3 has 16 residues. Germline trimming cut 1 base from V and 5 bases from J; bases unmatched to any gene: 4. The CDR3 bases are TGCGCCAGCAGCCAAGGCGAGGACAGGGGGAATGAAAAACTGTTTTTT. As protein: CASSQGEDRGNEKLFF.

CDR3 DNA sequence: TGCGCCAGCAGTGATTGGGGTACAGTCCACGAGCAGTACTTC. Encoded protein: CASSDWGTVHEQYF. The chain is built from TRBV10-2 and TRBJ2-7; no clear D. CDR1 WSHSY and CDR2 SAAADI come from the germline V gene. There are 14 residues in the CDR3. Trimming removed 3 bases from V and 5 bases from J, with 14 bases in between.

The chain carries TRBV28 and TRBJ2-7; D is perhaps TRBD1 (5 bases). The CDR3 is made up of 14 amino acids. The V and J ends lost 3 bases and 3 bases respectively, with 12 bases between them. Germline values: CDR1 MDHEN, CDR2 SYDVKM. CDR3: CASSFSQGVYEQYF. CDR3 nucleotides: TGTGCCAGCAGTTTCAGCCAGGGTGTCTACGAGCAGTACTTC.

Here the CDR3 reads CASSFERFTDTQYF. CDR3 coding DNA: TGTGCCAGCAGTTTCGAGCGCTTCACAGATACGCAGTATTTT. This sequence joins TRBV27 and TRBJ2-3; D remains unclear. The CDR3 totals 14 residues. The germline V gene encodes CDR1 MNHEY and CDR2 SMNVEV (reference sequence). V lost 3 bases to trimming and J lost 2 bases, with 9 bases between them.

This chain connects TRBV15 to TRBJ2-1; D not resolved. The germline V and J ends were trimmed by 3 bases and 7 bases, with 4 bases remaining between them. Germline V gene lookup returns CDR1 LNHNV and CDR2 YYDKDF (reference sequence). The CDR3 sequence is 11 residues long. CDR3 region: CATSSINEQFF. The CDR3 coding sequence is TGTGCCACCAGCAGTATTAATGAGCAGTTCTTC.

The chain recombines TRBV28 with TRBJ2-7; TRBD1 matches at 11 bases. The CDR3 extends over 17 amino acids. V lost 8 bases and J lost 10; bases outside the gene matches: 22. Germline V gene data show CDR1 as MDHEN and CDR2 as SYDVKM. CDR3 region: CASSLPGTGGDLRQQYF. The CDR3 DNA is TGTGCCAGCTCTCTTCCCGGGACAGGGGGGGACCTTCGTCAACAGTACTTC.

The chain couples TRBV4-3 to TRBJ2-5, with a tentative D call TRBD2 (7 bases). The CDR3 consists of 15 residues. Germline CDR1 and CDR2: LGHNA and YSLEER. Trimming left V 0 bases short and J 1 base short, with 9 bases between. In DNA form, the CDR3 reads TGCGCCAGCAGCCAAGAGCGGGGGCGCCAAGAGACCCAGTACTTC. Protein sequence: CASSQERGRQETQYF.

The V and J genes are TRBV19 and TRBJ1-5, with D unresolved. The CDR3 has 11 residues. Trimming pared 6 bases from V and 5 bases from J, leaving 5 bases between. CDR1 and CDR2 from the germline V gene are LNHDA and SQIVND (reference sequence). The CDR3 is CASSNHQPQHF. The CDR3 bases are TGTGCCAGTAGCAACCATCAGCCCCAGCATTTT.

The chain has TRBV15 and TRBJ2-2; the D is unclear. Germline V gene sequence: CDR1 LNHNV, CDR2 YYDKDF (reference sequence). Trimming removed 1 base at V and 4 bases at J, with 4 bases between. The CDR3 is 13 residues long. The CDR3 nucleotides read TGTGCCACCAGCAGAGCGAGCACCGGGGAGCTGTTTTTT. Translation gives CATSRASTGELFF.

The CDR3 sequence: CASSPSYSYEQYF. The CDR3 DNA is TGTGCCAGCAGCCCATCCTATTCCTACGAGCAGTACTTC. V and J are TRBV9 and TRBJ2-7; D call uncertain. V was cut by 4 bases and J by 1 base, with 9 bases left in between. Germline CDR1 is SGDLS and CDR2 is YYNGEE. CDR3 length: 13 amino acids.

The rearrangement uses TRBV7-9 and TRBJ2-7; possibly TRBD1 or TRBD2 for D (6 bases each). CDR3 length equals 14 residues. CDR1 is SEHNR, CDR2 FQNEAQ, per germline (reference sequence). The V end was cut by 11 bases, the J end by 4 bases, with 21 bases between. This CDR3 is CAASGGGLEYEQYF. Here the CDR3 DNA reads TGTGCCGCCAGTGGAGGGGGGTTAGAGTACGAGCAGTACTTC. Full variable domain (missing parts from reference TRBV7-9 and TRBJ2-7): DTGVSQNPRHKITKRGQNVTFRCDPISEHNRLYWYRQTLGQGPEFLTYFQNEAQLEKSRLLSDRFSAERPKGSFSTLEIQRTEQGDSAMYLCAASGGGLEYEQYFGPGTRLTVT.

The gene calls are TRBV9 and TRBJ2-3; D is possibly TRBD1 or TRBD2 (5 bases each). The CDR3 is 15 amino acids. Deletions cut 3 bases from V and 4 bases from J, with 15 bases between. Germline values: CDR1 SGDLS, CDR2 YYNGEE. The DNA of the CDR3 is TGTGCCAGCAGCGGGGGGACCGCCAGAGCAGATACGCAGTATTTT. Protein product: CASSGGTARADTQYF.

This sequence joins TRBV20-1 and TRBJ2-4; tentatively, D is TRBD2 (5 bases). CDR3 length: 11 residues. The germline V gene has CDR1 DFQATT and CDR2 SNEGSKA (reference sequence). V was clipped by 8 bases and J by 11 bases, with 16 bases between them. CDR3 protein: CSLLSSSFQYF. The CDR3 DNA reads as TGCAGTCTACTCAGTTCTAGCTTTCAGTACTTC.

The chain links TRBV29-1 to TRBJ1-2; D is perhaps TRBD1 (5 bases). Trimming stripped 2 bases from V and 5 bases from J, with 12 bases between. CDR1 is SQVTM and CDR2 is ANQGSEA in the germline V gene. The CDR3 covers 13 residues. CDR3 residues: CSVELGEEYGYTF. The DNA for the CDR3 is TGCAGCGTTGAATTAGGGGAGGAGTATGGCTACACCTTC. Variable domain in full (rest from reference TRBV29-1 and TRBJ1-2): SAVISQKPSRDICQRGTSLTIQCQVDSQVTMMFWYRQQPGQSLTLIATANQGSEATYESGFVIDKFPISRPNLTFSTLTVSNMSPEDSSIYLCSVELGEEYGYTFGSGTRLTVV.

This rearrangement joins TRBV29-1 to TRBJ2-3, with D hard to call. Trimming pared 4 bases from V and 1 base from J, leaving 6 bases between. The CDR3 sequence is 12 residues long. Germline CDR1 SQVTM, CDR2 ANQGSEA. DNA for the CDR3: TGCAGCGTTGTTTACCGCACAGATACGCAGTATTTT. Translated, it gives CSVVYRTDTQYF.

The count of this clone is one. The genes are TRBV6-5 and TRBJ1-1, with TRBD1 identical over 10 bases. The germline gives CDR1 MNHEY, CDR2 SVGAGI. The CDR3 contains 13 residues. J gave up 6 bases and V 6 bases, and 4 bases lay outside the gene matches. The CDR3 coding sequence is TGTGCCAGCAGGAGGGACAGGGGCCCTGAAGCTTTCTTT. As protein: CASRRDRGPEAFF.

The chain is built from TRBV6-1 and TRBJ2-7; 8 bases agree with TRBD1. The CDR3 sequence is 13 residues long. V lost 7 bases to trimming and J lost 5 bases; unmatched junction nucleotides: 7. Germline V gene data show CDR1 as MNHNS and CDR2 as SASEGT. DNA of the CDR3: TGTGCCAGCAACCCGGACAGGGCCCACGAGCAGTACTTC. Amino acid sequence: CASNPDRAHEQYF.

The chain employs TRBV6-5 and TRBJ2-5; D unclear. Trimming took 2 bases from V and 3 from J, leaving 7 bases between them. In germline, CDR1 is MNHEY, CDR2 SVGAGI. CDR3 length equals 13 residues. The DNA of the CDR3 is TGTGCCAGCAGTTACGGCTGGAAAGAGACCCAGTACTTC. Translated: CASSYGWKETQYF.

This chain joins TRBV27 and TRBJ2-1; the D gene could be TRBD1 or TRBD2 (5 bases each). Trimming pared 2 bases from V and 0 bases from J, leaving 11 bases between. Germline V gene lookup returns CDR1 MNHEY and CDR2 SMNVEV (reference sequence). This CDR3 region has 16 residues. CDR3 nucleotides: TGTGCCAGCAGTTTAGGGTCGGGACGCTCCTACAATGAGCAGTTCTTC. Translating it yields CASSLGSGRSYNEQFF.

The chain recombines TRBV27 with TRBJ2-7; 7 bases map to TRBD1. The CDR3 contains 16 residues. Germline V gene data show CDR1 as MNHEY and CDR2 as SMNVEV (reference sequence). Losses at the gene ends were 5 bases for V and 0 bases for J; bases not matched to a gene: 10. For the CDR3, the DNA is TGTGCCAGCAGTGAACGAACCGGGACAGACTCCTACGAGCAGTACTTC. This encodes CASSERTGTDSYEQYF.

The chain couples TRBV28 to TRBJ2-7; TRBD1 agrees at 9 bases. V lost 5 bases to trimming and J lost 4 bases; unmatched junction nucleotides: 18. This CDR3 is built from 18 residues. The germline V gene has CDR1 MDHEN and CDR2 SYDVKM. This CDR3 is CASSPGGLRTGALYEQYF. The CDR3 bases are TGTGCCAGCAGTCCAGGGGGGTTGCGGACAGGGGCGCTTTACGAGCAGTACTTC.

The rearrangement joins TRBV28 to TRBJ2-3; 13 bases match TRBD2. Trimming took 2 bases from V and 6 from J; bases not matched to a gene: 11. Germline V gives CDR1 MDHEN, CDR2 SYDVKM. The CDR3 runs to 18 residues. CDR3 nucleotide sequence: TGTGCCAGCAGTTTAGGGACTAGCGGGGAGGTCGGTTGGGATACGCAGTATTTT. Its protein product is CASSLGTSGEVGWDTQYF. The full variable domain, completed using reference TRBV28 and TRBJ2-3, is DVKVTQSSRYLVKRTGEKVFLECVQDMDHENMFWYRQDPGLGLRLIYFSYDVKMKEKGDIPEGYSVSREKKERFSLILESASTNQTSMYLCASSLGTSGEVGWDTQYFGPGTRLTVL.

As for this clone: The junction shows a germline mismatch at one end, possibly a read error. The gene calls are TRBV6-1 and TRBJ1-5, with D possibly being TRBD1 (6 bases). CDR1 is MNHNS, CDR2 SASEGT, per germline. The CDR3 has 14 amino acids. CDR3 in DNA: TGTGCCAGCAGTGAAGGGCAGGGGAATCGGCCCCAGCATTTT. As protein: CASSEGQGNRPQHF.

The CDR3 is CASSQSSNSDTQYF. Written as DNA, the CDR3 is TGCGCCAGCAGCCAAAGTAGCAATTCAGATACGCAGTATTTT. The gene calls are TRBV4-3 and TRBJ2-3, with D unclear. V shed 2 bases and J shed 4 bases, with 10 bases lying between them. The CDR3 totals 14 residues. Germline CDR1 LGHNA, CDR2 YSLEER.

The chain uses TRBV19 and TRBJ2-2, with 9 positions matching TRBD2. Unmatched junction bases numbered 5, after V lost 5 bases and J lost 4 bases. The CDR3 runs 15 residues. Per the germline V gene, CDR1 is LNHDA and CDR2 is SQIVND (reference sequence). CDR3 nucleotide sequence: TGTGCCAGTAGTCTTCTAGCGGGAATCACCGGGGAGCTGTTTTTT. Translation gives CASSLLAGITGELFF.

The chain joins TRBV4-1 to TRBJ2-2, with 10 positions matching TRBD1. CDR1 MGHRA and CDR2 YSYEKL come from the germline V gene. The CDR3 runs 16 residues. Germline trimming cut 2 bases from V and 5 bases from J; bases unmatched to any gene: 5. The CDR3 DNA reads TGCGCCAGCAGCCAACTAGGGACAGGGGAAACCGGGGAGCTGTTTTTT. Translated: CASSQLGTGETGELFF.

The rearrangement links TRBV11-2 to TRBJ2-4; D perhaps matches TRBD2 (7 bases). Germline CDR1 reads SGHAT; CDR2 reads FQNNGV. V was shortened by 1 base and J by 8 bases, with 15 bases between the two germline ends. CDR3 size: 15 residues. Here the CDR3 DNA reads TGTGCCAGCAGCTTAGTTGTTGGGGAGGGGGACATTCAGTACTTC. It specifies CASSLVVGEGDIQYF.

V is TRBV27 and J is TRBJ2-7, with TRBD2 matching 8 bases. The V and J ends lost 5 bases and 2 bases, in that order; junction bases with no gene match: 8. The CDR3 length is 15 residues. Germline loops: CDR1 MNHEY, CDR2 SMNVEV (reference sequence). CDR3 nucleotide sequence: TGTGCCAGCAGTATTACTAGCGGTTTGACCTACGAGCAGTACTTC. Translating it yields CASSITSGLTYEQYF.

The rearrangement links TRBV5-1 to TRBJ2-2; unclear D gene. The V gene lost 0 bases and the J gene lost 1 base, with 7 bases spanning the gap. Germline values: CDR1 SGHRS, CDR2 YFSETQ. The CDR3 contains 15 residues. CDR3 DNA sequence: TGCGCCAGCAGCTTGGTAGCCTTGAACACCGGGGAGCTGTTTTTT. Translated, it gives CASSLVALNTGELFF. The full variable domain, rest sourced from reference TRBV5-1 and TRBJ2-2, is KAGVTQTPRYLIKTRGQQVTLSCSPISGHRSVSWYQQTPGQGLQFLFEYFSETQRNKGNFPGRFSGRQFSNSRSEMNVSTLELGDSALYLCASSLVALNTGELFFGEGSRLTVL.